The sample holds one count of the clone carrying this T cell receptor (beta chain). The antigen is undetermined. The sample originates from a study of cytotoxic CD8 clonotypes in ibrutinib-treated CLL. Study details: Investigators reported some 24 partial and 2 complete responses; after median about 74 months, roughly 15 patients remained remitted and 12 progressed.

The germline V gene encodes CDR1 SNHLY and CDR2 FYNNEI. This CDR3 has 15 amino acids. V lost 2 bases and J lost 7, with 15 bases in between. Study conclusions and caveats: Under therapy, public clonotypes either contracted or stayed stable, and they were uncommon.

Profiled with immunoSEQ multiplex PCR; TCRdb holds only in-frame clones, not every one. The table lists 120,000 to 150,000 clones, more than 85% of them singletons. The sequencing here drew on PBMCs, taken after 12 months of ibrutinib treatment. This chain joins TRBV2 and TRBJ1-5, with D maybe TRBD1 (6 bases). The sequence derives from a human donor with chronic lymphocytic leukemia. CDR3 nucleotides: TGTGCCAGCAGTGAAACTCCAGGGGCGGAGCAGCCCCAGCATTTT. Its translation: CASSETPGAEQPQHF.